This entry lists 3 T cell receptor beta chains sequenced from one sample in a study of identical twins. TCRdb re-derived calls from the 5' RACE reads in MiXCR, one entry per CDR3 protein. The data show just over 500,000 distinct CDR3 sequences, 22% seen once. The data also belong to a second study, concerning T cells expressing NK-cell markers.

Sequencing was carried out using CD4+ T cells sorted from blood. Source of these receptors: a woman between 18 and 29 years old in good health.

The V and J genes are TRBV6-1 and TRBJ1-1; D gene ambiguous. The CDR3 is made up of 15 amino acids. Germline V gene sequence: CDR1 MNHNS, CDR2 SASEGT. The V end lost 5 bases, the J end lost 6 bases, and 19 bases lay between the germline ends. CDR3 amino acids: CASSRTSVVAPEAFF. DNA for the CDR3: TGTGCCAGCAGTCGAACCTCCGTGGTGGCCCCTGAAGCTTTCTTT.

This clonotype was seen a handful of times. This chain links TRBV7-9 with TRBJ2-7, with unresolved D. Germline V gene lookup returns CDR1 SEHNR and CDR2 FQNEAQ (reference sequence). Trimming cost V 5 bases and J 5 bases, with 13 bases left between them. The CDR3 totals 13 residues. For the CDR3, the DNA is TGTGCCAGCAGCCATAAAGATTATAACGAGCAGTACTTC. It specifies CASSHKDYNEQYF.

This clonotype was seen only a few times. This rearrangement joins TRBV3-1 to TRBJ1-2, with D unclear. The CDR3 is 11 amino acids. Trimming removed 0 bases at V and 5 bases at J, with 1 base between. Germline V CDR1 and CDR2: LGHDT, YNNKEL (reference sequence). The CDR3 bases are TGTGCCAGCAGCCAAGATTATGGCTACACCTTC. Its protein product is CASSQDYGYTF.